The clone carrying this T cell receptor (beta chain) was observed at least ten times. Its antigen is unknown. Trimming took 4 bases from V and 5 from J; bases not matched to a gene: 7. The CDR3 is made up of 15 amino acids. CDR1 is SGDLS, CDR2 YYNGEE, per germline. The hyperthyroidism patients, aged 18 to 65, had been newly diagnosed, with under 2 months' duration. The sample is drawn from a study of Graves' ophthalmopathy and Graves' hyperthyroidism. Study results and limitations: Between ophthalmopathy and stable hyperthyroidism, a 13-signature model drew a separation with about 85% sensitivity and roughly 80% specificity.

Beta-chain TCR CDR3 regions were amplified from RNA transcripts. HTBI primers were employed in first-round RT-PCR, then a second-round multiplex PCR followed. TCRdb independently ran MiXCR on the multiplex PCR reads; one entry per CDR3 protein. Seen here are over a million distinct CDR3 sequences, about two fifths observed once, and the top ten hold 11%. The receptor comes from an adult man with Graves' hyperthyroidism. This chain uses TRBV9 with TRBJ2-7; 12 positions agree with TRBD1. Sequenced material: peripheral blood or thyroid tissue (not recorded which). CDR3 DNA: TGTGCCAGCAGCTCAGGGACAGGGGGCGTAGACGAGCAGTACTTC. It translates to CASSSGTGGVDEQYF.